A selection of T cell receptor beta chains follows, all from one sample in a study of cytomegalovirus exposure and HLA in healthy donors. The data were produced by immunoSEQ multiplex PCR, yet TCRdb's version contains in-frame clones alone and is incomplete. The profile shows 60,000 to 70,000 clones, 65% to 85% of them singletons. The sample taken for sequencing was PBMCs. Source of these receptors: a woman in her 30s in good health and CMV-seronegative. The CDR3 runs from the conserved cysteine through the conserved F or W.

j_gene	v_gene	CDR3aa
TRBJ1-2	TRBV6-5	CASRRTENYGYTF
TRBJ1-3	TRBV5-5	CASSLAGGGQGNTIYF
TRBJ1-1	TRBV7-2	CASAIFGSEAFF
TRBJ1-1	TRBV5-1	CASSLEDMNTEAFF
TRBJ1-1	TRBV18	CASSLGTGRAEAFF
TRBJ1-4	TRBV4-3	CASSRTSRQGSTNEKLFF
TRBJ2-2	TRBV6-5	CASRTGATGGELFF
TRBJ2-1	TRBV7-6	CASSFVSGGYSYNEQFF
TRBJ1-6	TRBV6-4	CASREGDSHSPLHF
TRBJ1-5	TRBV4-1	CASGTDQPQHF
TRBJ2-5	TRBV29-1	CSVAQGREETQYF
TRBJ1-3	TRBV9	CASSPTSGNTIYF